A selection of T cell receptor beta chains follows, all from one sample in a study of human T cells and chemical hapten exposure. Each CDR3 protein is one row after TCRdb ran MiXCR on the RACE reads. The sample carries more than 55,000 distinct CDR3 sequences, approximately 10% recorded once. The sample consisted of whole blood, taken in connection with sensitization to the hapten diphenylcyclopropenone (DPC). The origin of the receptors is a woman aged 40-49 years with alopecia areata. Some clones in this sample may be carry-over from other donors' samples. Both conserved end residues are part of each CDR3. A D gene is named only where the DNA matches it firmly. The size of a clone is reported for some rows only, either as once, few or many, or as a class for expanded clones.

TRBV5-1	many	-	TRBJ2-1	TGCGCCAGCAGCGGGGGACCGATCTCCTACAATGAGCAGTTCTTC	CASSGGPISYNEQFF
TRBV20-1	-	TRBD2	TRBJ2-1	TGCAGTGCTAATGGACCGGGACTAGCTTTCAATGAGCAGTTCTTC	CSANGPGLAFNEQFF
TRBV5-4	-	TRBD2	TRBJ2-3	TGTGCCAGCAGCCTTAGCGGGAGGGCCGTAGATACGCAGTATTTT	CASSLSGRAVDTQYF
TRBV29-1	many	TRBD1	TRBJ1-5	TGCAGCGTTGAGACAGGGGGCAATCAGCCCCAGCATTTT	CSVETGGNQPQHF
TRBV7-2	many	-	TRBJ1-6	TGTGCCAGCACCTCGGAGGAGGGTTCACCCCTCCACTTT	CASTSEEGSPLHF
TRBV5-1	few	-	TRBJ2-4	TGCGCCAGCAGCTTGGATGGTCAGGGATTCAACATTCAGTACTTC	CASSLDGQGFNIQYF
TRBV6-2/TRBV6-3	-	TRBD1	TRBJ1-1	TGTGCCAGCAGTTATCTGGCGGGACAGGGGATGGGAGGGACTGAAGCTTTCTTT	CASSYLAGQGMGGTEAFF
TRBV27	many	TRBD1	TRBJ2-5	TGTGCCAGCAGTTCGTGGGGACAGGGAGGAGAGACCCAGTACTTC	CASSSWGQGGETQYF
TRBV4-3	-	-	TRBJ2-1	TGCGCCAGCAGCCAAGATCCCACTGGCTCCTACAATGAGCAGTTCTTC	CASSQDPTGSYNEQFF
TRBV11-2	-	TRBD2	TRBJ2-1	TGTGCCAGCAGCCCCAGTACTAGCGGGGACAATGAGCAGTTCTTC	CASSPSTSGDNEQFF